Sequencing of this T cell receptor beta chain was carried out in a study of T cell changes during pregnancy in multiple sclerosis (dated by TCRdb to 2018 to 2020). In terms of the full investigation: The study looked at changes in the T cell repertoire across pregnancy in women with multiple sclerosis.

Receptors were amplified or captured by the immunoSEQ multiplex PCR assay. TCRdb took this table from immuneACCESS and kept in-frame rearrangements with V and J called. Such tables lack part of the clones; where checked against another copy, unresolved V genes explain under half of the gap, and the rest is unexplained. The sample yields about 28,000 clones; approximately 89% were counted once. The ten largest clonotypes hold approximately 0.77% of the sample. A remark on this clone: Its antigen remains undetermined. The record has no base qualities; no much larger clone is one base away.

This receptor was identified in a female donor with multiple sclerosis, enrolled in a pregnancy study. Sequencing was performed on CD4+ T cells from peripheral blood mononuclear cells, taken in the second trimester of pregnancy.

The CDR3 loop reads CASSVGGGGRGNYGYTF. The DNA sequence follows: TGTGCCAGCAGCGTCGGAGGGGGGGGTAGGGGTAACTATGGCTACACCTTC. The chain links TRBV7-2 with TRBJ1-2; 6 matching bases give a weak D call of TRBD1. The junction shows trimming of 5 bases on V and 1 base on J, plus 20 bases between the germline ends. CDR1 and CDR2, looked up from the germline V gene, are SGHTA and FQGNSA. From its cysteine to its phenylalanine, the CDR3 spans 17 amino acids. The sequence is cut down to CDR3 DNA, 51 bases in frame from base 1.